This T cell receptor beta chain came from a study of blood T cells in healthy people across ages. Findings and limits, study-wide: For the donors, CMV status was unknown and possibly confounded expanded clonotype changes.

Then a second PCR, running roughly 7 to 11 cycles, was carried out with a sample-barcoded 5' primer and a J-beta primer mix. In TCRdb, the 5' RACE reads were re-called with MiXCR into one record per CDR3 protein. The sample has nearly 800,000 distinct CDR3 sequences, just under 25% seen once. This clonotype turned up a few times. Its antigen is unidentified. Each donor's blood draw was 8.5 to 10 milliliters of peripheral blood. The V gene's germline CDR1 is SQVTM and CDR2 ANQGSEA. This CDR3 has 16 amino acids. V shed 4 bases and J 2 bases; nucleotides not matched to a gene: 5. The sample was also linked to a second study, of T cells of mothers and their children. That investigation notes: Both sample barcodes and 2-4 random nucleotides came from the M1S primer of the second PCR.

This sequence originates from a boy aged 5-17 years in good health. The sequencing sample was made of blood. The rearrangement links TRBV29-1 to TRBJ2-6; 10 bases are a match to TRBD1. The CDR3 DNA reads as TGCAGCGTTGGGGACAGGGGATTTACTGGGGCCAACGTCCTGACTTTC. The encoded protein is CSVGDRGFTGANVLTF.